Many counts were recorded for the clone carrying this T cell receptor beta chain. In the original processing: Counts of nucleated cells, estimated from reference gene primer amplification, were obtained. Generated by immunoSEQ multiplex PCR, the TCRdb table keeps only in-frame clones and is missing some. From that table come the V and J calls and clone size; the DNA was used to work out D and trimming. The sample comprises around 120,000 clones, 85% to 90% of which are singletons, and roughly 32% rests with the top ten. This entry is derived from a study of blood T cell repertoires in COVID-19. The overall study: Samples of COVID-19 (acute and convalescent) were obtained from the United States, Italy and Spain. PBMCs, B-cell-depleted T cells, or T cells provided the cDNA or gDNA that made up the material.

Looked up from germline, CDR1 is SGHDT and CDR2 is YYEEEE. There are 16 residues in the CDR3. Trimming shortened V by 3 bases and J by 1 base, and 13 bases separated the two germline ends. The sequenced sample consisted of peripheral blood. This sequence originates from a woman of 80 years or more with acute or convalescent COVID-19. This chain uses TRBV5-6 with TRBJ2-2; D is ambiguous. The CDR3 region has the DNA TGTGCCAGCAGCTCGATCATAACGGGGAACACCGGGGAGCTGTTTTTT. Translated: CASSSIITGNTGELFF.